The 25 T cell receptor beta chains reported below all come from one sample, sequenced in a study of spatial heterogeneity in lung cancer. Time point denoted: blood at routine non-recurrence follow-up after resection. TCRdb passed the 5' RACE reads through MiXCR, listing each CDR3 protein once. The sample includes fewer than 150,000 distinct CDR3 sequences, about a tenth seen only once; the top ten take roughly 26%. The sample in question was PBMCs, obtained at follow-up. Every receptor here comes from a female donor with early-stage non-small cell lung cancer.

This chain joins TRBV2 and TRBJ1-5; no definite D call. Germline values: CDR1 SNHLY, CDR2 FYNNEI. The CDR3 spans 15 residues. The ends were cut back, 5 bases at V and 3 bases at J, with 14 bases in the middle. DNA of the CDR3: TGTGCCAGCAGTCGTCGGGAACAGACCAATCAGCCCCAGCATTTT. It yields the protein CASSRREQTNQPQHF. The variable domain in full, with the rest retrieved from reference TRBV2 and TRBJ1-5, is EPEVTQTPSHQVTQMGQEVILRCVPISNHLYFYWYRQILGQKVEFLVSFYNNEISEKSEIFDDQFSVERPDGSNFTLKIRSTKLEDSAMYFCASSRREQTNQPQHFGDGTRLSIL.

This chain connects TRBV5-1 to TRBJ2-2; 7 bases are a match to TRBD1. This CDR3 spans 14 amino acids. Germline values: CDR1 SGHRS, CDR2 YFSETQ. The V and J ends lost 4 bases and 7 bases, in that order; junction bases with no gene match: 7. The CDR3 DNA sequence: TGCGCCAGCAGCCCCGACAGGGAAGGCGGGGAGCTGTTTTTT. Residues: CASSPDREGGELFF. The complete variable domain, with remaining parts taken from reference TRBV5-1 and TRBJ2-2, reads KAGVTQTPRYLIKTRGQQVTLSCSPISGHRSVSWYQQTPGQGLQFLFEYFSETQRNKGNFPGRFSGRQFSNSRSEMNVSTLELGDSALYLCASSPDREGGELFFGEGSRLTVL.

This clonotype was counted at least ten times. The chain is built from TRBV23-1 and TRBJ2-2; TRBD1 aligns across 7 bases. TRBV23-1 is sorted into the ORF group, with uncertain function. The CDR3 is made up of 13 amino acids. Germline trimming cut 5 bases from V and 6 bases from J; bases unmatched to any gene: 3. The CDR3 protein is CASSKTGPGELFF. DNA for the CDR3: TGCGCCAGCAGTAAGACAGGGCCCGGGGAGCTGTTTTTT.

This clonotype appeared a few times. The chain combines TRBV5-6 with TRBJ2-6; D remains ambiguous. The CDR3 contains 17 residues. Trimming cost V 1 base and J 0 bases, with 11 bases left between them. Germline V gives CDR1 SGHDT, CDR2 YYEEEE. For the CDR3, the DNA is TGTGCCAGCAGCTTGAGTGTAACGAACTCTGGGGCCAACGTCCTGACTTTC. It is translated as CASSLSVTNSGANVLTF.

In this sample, this clonotype turned up a few times. V gene TRBV20-1 combines with J gene TRBJ2-7; D is uncertain. With 3 bases removed from V and 1 base from J, the gap between germline ends came to 16 bases. The CDR3 totals 15 residues. Germline-derived CDR1 and CDR2 are DFQATT and SNEGSKA (reference sequence). The CDR3 is CSARARPLHSYEQYF. CDR3 DNA: TGCAGTGCTAGGGCGCGCCCGCTCCATTCCTACGAGCAGTACTTC.

This rearrangement joins TRBV28 to TRBJ1-4; TRBD1 agrees at 9 bases. V was clipped by 5 bases and J by 5 bases; unmatched bases: 3. The length of the CDR3 is 14 residues. The germline gives CDR1 MDHEN, CDR2 SYDVKM. The CDR3 loop is CASSPGTGNEKLFF. DNA of the CDR3: TGTGCCAGCAGTCCCGGGACAGGGAATGAAAAACTGTTTTTT.

The chain carries TRBV11-2 and TRBJ2-7, with 11 bases lining up with TRBD2. The CDR3 totals 15 residues. J was trimmed by 4 bases and V by 6 bases; bases with no gene match: 8. Germline assignment: CDR1 SGHAT and CDR2 FQNNGV. This CDR3 reads CASRTPGLAEYEQYF. The CDR3 DNA reads TGTGCCAGCAGAACGCCGGGACTAGCGGAGTACGAGCAGTACTTC.

The chain has TRBV18 and TRBJ2-2; 7 nucleotides match TRBD2. Trimming at V came to 1 base and at J to 3 bases, leaving 8 bases not matched to a gene. The CDR3 sequence is 17 residues long. Looked up from germline, CDR1 is KGHSH and CDR2 is LQKENI. This CDR3 is CASSPLGGSFDTGELFF. As DNA, the CDR3 is TGTGCCAGCTCACCACTCGGCGGGAGTTTCGACACCGGGGAGCTGTTTTTT.

This clonotype was detected ten times or more. The chain joins TRBV12-3 or TRBV12-4 to TRBJ2-7, with 7 bases matching TRBD1. V shed 2 bases, J shed 2 bases, and the junction held 6 bases outside the gene matches. This CDR3 region has 15 residues. In DNA form, the CDR3 reads TGTGCCAGCAGTTTATCCTCAGGGGGACCCTACGAGCAGTACTTC. Its protein product is CASSLSSGGPYEQYF.

V is TRBV5-1 and J is TRBJ1-6; no definite D call. Germline V CDR1 and CDR2: SGHRS, YFSETQ. V was shortened by 0 bases and J by 9 bases, with 7 bases between the two germline ends. CDR3 length equals 13 residues. The CDR3 bases are TGCGCCAGCAGCTTGGACCACAGTTCACCCCTCCACTTT. Protein sequence: CASSLDHSSPLHF.

This clonotype was counted only a few times. Here the CDR3 DNA reads TGCGCCAGCAGCTTGGGGGAGGGGTACACTGAAGCTTTCTTT. This encodes CASSLGEGYTEAFF. The rearrangement joins TRBV5-1 to TRBJ1-1; tentatively, D is TRBD1 (5 bases). CDR1 and CDR2 (germline): SGHRS, YFSETQ. The CDR3 is made up of 14 amino acids. V lost 0 bases and J lost 3, with 9 bases in between.

This clonotype was seen many times. This chain uses TRBV24-1 with TRBJ2-1; 13 bases agree with TRBD2. This CDR3 has 17 residues. CDR1 is KGHDR, CDR2 SFDVKD, per germline. Losses at the gene ends were 3 bases for V and 5 bases for J; bases not matched to a gene: 6. DNA of the CDR3: TGTGCCACCAGTGATACGCAGGGACTAGCGGGGAACAATGAGCAGTTCTTC. This encodes CATSDTQGLAGNNEQFF.

This clonotype turned up a few times. The rearrangement joins TRBV19 to TRBJ1-5; 8 bases agree with TRBD1. The trim removed 9 bases at V and 6 bases at J, leaving 7 bases unmatched. The germline CDR1 and CDR2 sequences are LNHDA and SQIVND (reference sequence). The CDR3 runs to 13 residues. CDR3 DNA sequence: TGTGCCAGCCGTAAGGACAGGGCTCAGCCCCAGCATTTT. Amino acid sequence: CASRKDRAQPQHF.

The chain combines TRBV7-8 with TRBJ2-1; D gene ambiguous. Deletions cut 0 bases from V and 11 bases from J, with 14 bases between. The CDR3 consists of 14 residues. CDR1 is SGHVS, CDR2 FQNEAQ, per germline. The CDR3 loop is CASSLAGNYGQQFF. In nucleotides, the CDR3 is TGTGCCAGCAGCTTAGCGGGAAACTATGGTCAGCAGTTCTTC.

This chain joins TRBV18 and TRBJ2-1; 12 bases line up with TRBD2. The V gene end was trimmed by 3 bases and the J gene end by 9 bases; junction bases not matched to a gene: 6. The germline V gene encodes CDR1 KGHSH and CDR2 LQKENI. This CDR3 has 15 residues. The CDR3: CASSPASGRVAEQFF. For the CDR3, the DNA is TGTGCCAGCTCACCGGCTAGCGGGAGGGTTGCTGAGCAGTTCTTC. The variable domain in full, completed from reference TRBV18 and TRBJ2-1, reads NAGVMQNPRHLVRRRGQEARLRCSPMKGHSHVYWYRQLPEEGLKFMVYLQKENIIDESGMPKERFSAEFPKEGPSILRIQQVVRGDSAAYFCASSPASGRVAEQFFGPGTRLTVL.

The CDR3 nucleotides read TGTGCCAGCAGAAGTAGTGGACAACCGTATGGCTACACCTTC. It specifies CASRSSGQPYGYTF. The chain links TRBV28 to TRBJ1-2, with D perhaps matching TRBD1 (5 bases). The germline gives CDR1 MDHEN, CDR2 SYDVKM. Trimming stripped 6 bases from V and 5 bases from J, with 16 bases between. The CDR3 length is 14 residues.

Many counts were recorded for this clonotype. V usage is TRBV28 and J usage is TRBJ2-3; 7 bases line up with TRBD2. J gave up 2 bases and V 3 bases, and 5 bases lay outside the gene matches. The CDR3 contains 15 residues. In germline, CDR1 is MDHEN, CDR2 SYDVKM. CDR3 sequence (DNA): TGTGCCAGCAGTTTCTCTAGCGGCCACACAGATACGCAGTATTTT. Translation gives CASSFSSGHTDTQYF.

This clonotype has just a few counts. The V and J genes are TRBV7-9 and TRBJ2-1; no clear D gene. CDR1 and CDR2 (germline): SEHNR, FQNEAQ (reference sequence). The V gene lost 5 bases and the J gene lost 7 bases, with 6 bases spanning the gap. CDR3 length: 11 amino acids. The CDR3 nucleotides are TGTGCCAGCAGCCGTACGAATGAGCAGTTCTTC. Amino acids: CASSRTNEQFF.

This chain joins TRBV7-8 and TRBJ1-4; D might be TRBD1 (6 bases). The CDR3 loop spans 15 amino acids. The ends were cut back, 6 bases at V and 8 bases at J, with 19 bases in the middle. Germline V lookup: CDR1 SGHVS, CDR2 FQNEAQ. For the CDR3, the DNA is TGTGCCAGCAGGCTTCTAGGGGGGTTTAGCGAAAAACTGTTTTTT. This encodes CASRLLGGFSEKLFF.

This chain uses TRBV12-3 or TRBV12-4 with TRBJ2-3; the match to TRBD2 covers 11 bases. V shed 5 bases and J 5 bases; nucleotides not matched to a gene: 12. The CDR3 contains 17 residues. The CDR3 sequence is CASSHTIIAGGRDTQYF. CDR3 DNA: TGTGCCAGCAGTCACACAATCATAGCGGGAGGGAGAGATACGCAGTATTTT.

This clonotype was seen ten or more times. This chain uses TRBV3-1 with TRBJ2-1; D perhaps matches TRBD1 (6 bases). V was shortened by 4 bases and J by 8 bases, with 12 bases between the two germline ends. CDR1 and CDR2 from the germline V gene are LGHDT and YNNKEL (reference sequence). CDR3 length equals 13 residues. The CDR3 protein is CASSPGARDEQFF. For the CDR3, the DNA is TGTGCCAGCAGCCCAGGGGCCCGCGATGAGCAGTTCTTC.

V and J are TRBV7-2 and TRBJ2-3, with D maybe TRBD1 (6 bases). From germline, CDR1 is SGHTA and CDR2 FQGNSA. With 4 bases removed from V and 2 bases from J, the gap between germline ends came to 25 bases. The CDR3 sequence is 19 residues long. DNA for the CDR3: TGTGCCAGCAGCTCGCTATCCGGGACATACTCGTCCTTCACAGATACGCAGTATTTT. Encoded protein: CASSSLSGTYSSFTDTQYF.

This sequence joins TRBV7-9 and TRBJ2-1; D is uncertain. Germline loops: CDR1 SEHNR, CDR2 FQNEAQ (reference sequence). V was cut by 2 bases and J by 9 bases, with 8 bases left in between. The CDR3 loop spans 12 amino acids. The CDR3 loop reads CASSLSLLEQFF. DNA for the CDR3: TGTGCCAGCAGCTTATCCCTGCTTGAGCAGTTCTTC.

This chain uses TRBV28 with TRBJ1-5, with a tentative D call TRBD1 (5 bases). CDR3 length: 15 residues. Germline-derived CDR1 and CDR2 are MDHEN and SYDVKM. V was shortened by 3 bases and J by 1 base, with 10 bases between the two germline ends. The CDR3 region is CASSLWGGSNQPQHF. CDR3 DNA: TGTGCCAGCAGTTTGTGGGGGGGAAGCAATCAGCCCCAGCATTTT.

This clonotype was counted at least ten times. This chain links TRBV5-1 with TRBJ2-1; 9 bases are a match to TRBD1. CDR1 SGHRS and CDR2 YFSETQ come from the germline V gene. The CDR3 consists of 14 residues. Trimming cost V 4 bases and J 7 bases; bases outside gene matches: 6. In nucleotides, the CDR3 is TGCGCCAGCAGCATGGGACAGGGCTATAATGAGCAGTTCTTC. Translated: CASSMGQGYNEQFF.